The rows below give T cell receptor beta chains drawn from one sample of a study of T cell changes during pregnancy in multiple sclerosis. Data came from immunoSEQ multiplex PCR; TCRdb stores just in-frame clones and leaves some out. The table shows fewer than 30,000 clones, with roughly 87% occurring only once. This specimen was CD8+ T cells from peripheral blood mononuclear cells, taken in the second trimester of pregnancy. Receptors were obtained from a female donor with multiple sclerosis, enrolled in a pregnancy study. Each CDR3 is given without its conserved first and last residue.

TRBJ1-4	TRBV5-5	ASSFAPGTSEKLF
TRBJ2-7	TRBV7-9	ASSQAQGKVDEQY
TRBJ1-1	TRBV7-9	ASSASGQMNTEAF
TRBJ2-7	TRBV5-5	ASSLETGGIYEQY
TRBJ2-1	TRBV7-6	ASSILAGADNEQF
TRBJ1-3	TRBV6-1	ASSGSEDRADTIY
TRBJ2-5	TRBV28	ASSPASVQETQY
TRBJ1-5	TRBV4-1	ASSQGGQGTWQPQH
TRBJ2-7	TRBV7-8	ASSLLQGSYEQY
TRBJ2-1	TRBV28	ASSFRGVRQGEQF